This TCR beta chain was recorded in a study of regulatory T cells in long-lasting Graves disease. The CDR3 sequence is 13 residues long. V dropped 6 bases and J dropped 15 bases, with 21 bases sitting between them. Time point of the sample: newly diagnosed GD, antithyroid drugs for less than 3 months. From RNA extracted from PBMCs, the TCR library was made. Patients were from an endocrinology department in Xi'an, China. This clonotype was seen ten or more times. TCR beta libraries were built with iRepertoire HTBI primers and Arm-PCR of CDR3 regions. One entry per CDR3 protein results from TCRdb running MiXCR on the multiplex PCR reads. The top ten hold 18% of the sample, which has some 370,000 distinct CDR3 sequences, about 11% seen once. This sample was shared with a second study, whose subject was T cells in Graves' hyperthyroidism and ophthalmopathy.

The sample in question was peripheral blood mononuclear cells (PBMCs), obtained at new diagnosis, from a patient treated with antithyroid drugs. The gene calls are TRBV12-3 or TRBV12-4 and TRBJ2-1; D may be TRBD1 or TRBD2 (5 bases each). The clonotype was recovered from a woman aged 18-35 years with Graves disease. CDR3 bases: TGTGCCAGCAGCCCAACCACTGGGACCTCGCTGTTCTTC. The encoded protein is CASSPTTGTSLFF.